These T cell receptor beta chains were read from a single sample in a study of molecular identifiers for immune sequencing clone quantification. From the PCR reads, TCRdb called clonotypes with MiXCR, one entry per CDR3 protein. The sample has 80,000 to 100,000 distinct CDR3 sequences, 20% to 25% seen once. Sequencing input: naive CD8+ T cells from blood, with Jurkat cell RNA spiked in. These receptors were taken from a human donor in good health. Some libraries in this study had Jurkat cell RNA spiked in. Each CDR3 is given with its conserved first and last residue. The D gene is left open where the match is weak. Clone sizes are given selectively: once, few, many, or a class where the clone is expanded.

abundance	v_gene	d_gene	j_gene	CDR3nt	CDR3aa
many	TRBV5-1	TRBD1	TRBJ2-7	TGCGCCAGCAGCCGGACAGGGTCTGGCGAGCAGTACTTC	CASSRTGSGEQYF
many	TRBV6-2/TRBV6-3	-	TRBJ2-2	TGTGCCAGCAACGACCTAAAACAGGGCCCGAACACCGGGGAGCTGTTTTTT	CASNDLKQGPNTGELFF
-	TRBV18	TRBD1	TRBJ2-7	TGCGCCAGCTCACCAGTGACAGGGGGCTGGGAAGAGCAGTACTTC	CASSPVTGGWEEQYF
few	TRBV19	-	TRBJ1-2	TGTGCCAGTAGTCCACCCGGACACTATGGCTACACCTTC	CASSPPGHYGYTF
-	TRBV28	-	TRBJ2-5	TGTGCCAGCAGCCCCCGCCGGCTGGCAGCGACCCAGTACTTC	CASSPRRLAATQYF
-	TRBV5-4	-	TRBJ1-1	TGTGCCTGCAGCTTACAGGGGAACACTGAAGCTTTCTTT	CACSLQGNTEAFF
many	TRBV7-8	-	TRBJ2-2	TGTGCCAGCAGCTTAGGCGGGGCTGTTGCCGGGGAGCTGTTTTTT	CASSLGGAVAGELFF
many	TRBV14	-	TRBJ2-5	TGTGCCAGCCGAGACAACCACCAAGAGACCCAGTACTTC	CASRDNHQETQYF
-	TRBV19	TRBD1	TRBJ1-1	TGTGCCAGTACTTCCGGGACAGACTACACTGAAGCTTTCTTT	CASTSGTDYTEAFF
many	TRBV28	TRBD2	TRBJ2-1	TGTGCCAGCAGGGTCACTAGCGAGAGCTCCTACAATGAGCAGTTCTTC	CASRVTSESSYNEQFF
few	TRBV6-2/TRBV6-3	TRBD2	TRBJ2-7	TGTGCCAGCATGGGGTTCCTAGCGGTAAACGAGCAGTACTTC	CASMGFLAVNEQYF
many	TRBV5-6	-	TRBJ2-3	TGTGCCAGCAATCCGGGGCTCGGGCCCGATACGCAGTATTTT	CASNPGLGPDTQYF
many	TRBV4-2	-	TRBJ2-5	TGTGCCAGCAGCCAAGATGAGTCGGCGTGGGAGACCCAGTACTTC	CASSQDESAWETQYF
many	TRBV6-4	-	TRBJ2-3	TGTGCCAGCAGTGACTCGACCGGACGAGCCACAGATACGCAGTATTTT	CASSDSTGRATDTQYF
many	TRBV7-9	-	TRBJ1-4	TGTGCCAGCAGCGCCGGACCGGGCCCCAATGAAAAACTGTTTTTT	CASSAGPGPNEKLFF
many	TRBV7-2	-	TRBJ1-6	TGTGCCAGCAGCTTAGAAGGCCGGCTGGATAATTCACCCCTCCACTTT	CASSLEGRLDNSPLHF
many	TRBV7-9	-	TRBJ1-1	TGTGCCAGCAGCTTTAAGGTTAATCCCGGTGAGGCTTTCTTT	CASSFKVNPGEAFF
few	TRBV27	-	TRBJ1-3	TGTGCCAGCAGTTCACACTCTGGAAACACCATATATTTT	CASSSHSGNTIYF
-	TRBV6-5	TRBD1	TRBJ2-7	TGTGTCAGCAGTCCCGGGACAGGGGCCTACGAGCAGTACTTC	CVSSPGTGAYEQYF
many	TRBV7-9	TRBD1	TRBJ2-5	TGTGCCAGCAGCCACCGGGACAGGGCAGAGACCCAGTACTTC	CASSHRDRAETQYF
many	TRBV12-3/TRBV12-4	-	TRBJ2-5	TGTGCCAGCAGTTTATACCGTCGAGAGACCCAGTACTTC	CASSLYRRETQYF
-	TRBV7-2	-	TRBJ2-1	TGTGCCAGCAGCTTACTCGGGGGCCCTGAGCGGTTCTTC	CASSLLGGPERFF
few	TRBV7-9	-	TRBJ2-7	TGTGCCAGCAGCTTAGGTTCCGGCTACGGGCAGTACTTC	CASSLGSGYGQYF
-	TRBV6-1	-	TRBJ2-2	TGTGCCGGACGGGACGCAAACACCGGGGAGCTGTTTTTT	CAGRDANTGELFF
few	TRBV12-3/TRBV12-4	TRBD1	TRBJ1-1	TGTGCCAGCAGTCTCAGGGGGCTTTACACTGAAGCTTTCTTT	CASSLRGLYTEAFF
few	TRBV12-3/TRBV12-4	-	TRBJ2-2	TGTGCCAGCAGTGCCGTTTCCGGGGAGCTGTTTTTT	CASSAVSGELFF
many	TRBV6-1	TRBD1	TRBJ2-7	TGTGCCACCCACGGACAGGGGTTTAGGTACGAGCAGTACTTC	CATHGQGFRYEQYF
-	TRBV4-3	-	TRBJ1-1	TGCGCCAGCAGCCAAGGGTGGGGAAAGGACACTGAAGCTTTCTTT	CASSQGWGKDTEAFF
many	TRBV6-5	-	TRBJ2-7	TGTGCCAGCAGTTACGGGACAAGGTACGAGCAGTACTTC	CASSYGTRYEQYF
many	TRBV5-4	TRBD2	TRBJ2-7	TGTGCCAGCAGCTCGGGACTAGCGGGCCGCCCCTACGAGCAGTACTTC	CASSSGLAGRPYEQYF
many	TRBV11-2	TRBD1	TRBJ2-5	TGTGCCAGCAGCCGGGCAGGGGGCCCGCAAGAGACCCAGTACTTC	CASSRAGGPQETQYF
few	TRBV11-3	-	TRBJ2-3	TGTGCCAGCAGCCCCGGGGTGCCAGATACGCAGTATTTT	CASSPGVPDTQYF
many	TRBV10-3	-	TRBJ2-7	TGTGCCATCAGTGAGTCGGGCTACGAGCAGTACTTC	CAISESGYEQYF
many	TRBV6-1	TRBD1	TRBJ2-4	TGTGCCAGCAGTGAAGATAGACAGGGGGTAGACATTCAGTACTTC	CASSEDRQGVDIQYF
many	TRBV7-8	-	TRBJ2-3	TGTGCCAGCAGCTTCCTAAGGGATACGCAGTATTTT	CASSFLRDTQYF
many	TRBV23-1	TRBD2	TRBJ2-5	TGCGCCAGCAGTCACCTGTCCGCTAGCGGGAGTGTTGAGACCCAGTACTTC	CASSHLSASGSVETQYF
many	TRBV2	TRBD1	TRBJ2-1	TGTGCCAGCAGTCCAGGACAGGGCGGTGAGCAGTTCTTC	CASSPGQGGEQFF
-	TRBV24-1	-	TRBJ2-2	TGTGCCACCAGTTATAATGACATCACCACCGGGGAGCTGTTTTTT	CATSYNDITTGELFF
-	TRBV30	TRBD2	TRBJ2-3	TGTGCCTGGAGAATACTAGCGGATACGCAGTATTTT	CAWRILADTQYF
many	TRBV3-1	-	TRBJ2-3	TGTGCCAGCAGCCAGAGTAGCACAGATACGCAGTATTTT	CASSQSSTDTQYF
many	TRBV19	-	TRBJ1-1	TGTGCCAGTAGTTATGCAGGGCCTGAAGCTTTCTTT	CASSYAGPEAFF
many	TRBV29-1	-	TRBJ2-3	TGCAGCGTTGAATTGGTCCCACGGGATACGCAGTATTTT	CSVELVPRDTQYF
few	TRBV27	-	TRBJ1-2	TGTGCCAGCAGAAACCTTGAAAGCTATGGCTACACCTTC	CASRNLESYGYTF
many	TRBV27	TRBD1	TRBJ2-2	TGTGCCAGCAGGCCCGGGACAGGGAACACCGGGGAGCTGTTTTTT	CASRPGTGNTGELFF